This TCR beta chain was captured by sequencing in a study of T-cell reconstitution after alpha-beta-depleted transplantation in children. Whole-study results and caveats: Diversity and T-cell counts at one year after transplant derived mostly from new T cells.

A TCRbeta library incorporating unique molecular identifiers was prepared. TCRdb passed the PCR reads through MiXCR, listing each CDR3 protein once. Counted here are approximately 1,000,000 distinct CDR3 sequences, around 30% occurring once; the ten biggest clones make up more than 25%. Worth noting for this clonotype: Its antigen is not identified.

Germline CDR1 reads MNHNS; CDR2 reads SASEGT. The CDR3 is made up of 14 amino acids. Trimming took 1 base from V and 2 from J, leaving 7 bases between them. The input for sequencing was PBMCs, mostly from graft donor cells, taken 360 days after TCRalphabeta/CD19-depleted stem cell transplant. The clonotype was recovered from a boy under three years old who had a stem cell transplant for SCID, so the T cells may come from the graft donor. The rearrangement joins TRBV6-1 to TRBJ2-3; unclear D gene. The CDR3 coding sequence is TGTGCCAGCAGTGAAGAAGGGCCCACAGATACGCAGTATTTT. It codes for CASSEEGPTDTQYF.